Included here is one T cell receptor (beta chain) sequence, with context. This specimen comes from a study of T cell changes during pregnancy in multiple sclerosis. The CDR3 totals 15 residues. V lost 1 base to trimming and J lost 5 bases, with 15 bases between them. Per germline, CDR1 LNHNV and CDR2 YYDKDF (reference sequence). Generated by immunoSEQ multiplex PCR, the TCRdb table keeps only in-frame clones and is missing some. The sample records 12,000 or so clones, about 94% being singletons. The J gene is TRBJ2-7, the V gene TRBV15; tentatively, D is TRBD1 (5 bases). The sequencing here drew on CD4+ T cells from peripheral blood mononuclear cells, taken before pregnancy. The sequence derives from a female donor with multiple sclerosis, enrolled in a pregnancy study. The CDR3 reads CATSRGSTANNEQYF. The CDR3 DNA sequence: TGTGCCACCAGCAGAGGGTCGACAGCGAACAACGAGCAGTACTTC. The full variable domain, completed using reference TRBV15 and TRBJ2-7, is DAMVIQNPRYQVTQFGKPVTLSCSQTLNHNVMYWYQQKSSQAPKLLFHYYDKDFNNEADTPDNFQSRRPNTSFCFLDIRSPGLGDTAMYLCATSRGSTANNEQYFGPGTRLTVT.